Listed below are T cell receptor beta chains from one sample, sequenced in a study of cytomegalovirus exposure and HLA in healthy donors. Here immunoSEQ multiplex PCR was the method, and the copy in TCRdb shows in-frame clones only, minus some. The sample holds about 140,000 clones, roughly 81% seen once. Sample: PBMCs. The receptor set was obtained from a woman under 40 in good health and CMV-seronegative. CDR3s include the opening cysteine and the closing phenylalanine or tryptophan. The order of the fields is D gene, V gene, clone size, J gene, CDR3 DNA, CDR3 protein. D genes are given only for firm matches. The size entry is marked missing in some rows and otherwise reads once, few, many or a size class.

-	TRBV16	-	TRBJ1-2	TGTGCCAGCAGCCCCCTCCCCTCCGGACAAAACTATGGCTACACCTTC	CASSPLPSGQNYGYTF
-	TRBV5-4	-	TRBJ1-1	TGTGCCAGCAGCTTGCCCGTTAGCACAGAAGCTTTCTTT	CASSLPVSTEAFF
-	TRBV28	-	TRBJ1-2	TGTGCCAGCAAAAGGGACAATAACTATGGCTACACCTTC	CASKRDNNYGYTF
-	TRBV30	-	TRBJ2-2	TGTGCCTGGAAGCCAGGGGCGTGGACCGGGGAGCTGTTTTTT	CAWKPGAWTGELFF
-	TRBV2	-	TRBJ1-2	TGTGCCAGCAGGGAGACAGACAGAAACAAAAGTGGCTACACCTTC	CASRETDRNKSGYTF
-	TRBV7-8	-	TRBJ2-7	TGTGCCAGCAGCTTTTCAGGCACCTACGAGCAGTACTTC	CASSFSGTYEQYF
TRBD1	TRBV11-2	few	TRBJ2-7	TGTGCCAGCAGCTCGGACAGGGGATACGAGCAGTACTTC	CASSSDRGYEQYF
-	TRBV11-2	-	TRBJ1-6	TGTGCCAGCAGCTTCCCGGAGCGGCCCCTCCACTTT	CASSFPERPLHF
-	TRBV10-3	-	TRBJ1-5	TGTGCCATCAGTGAGTCGGGAGGGTTGGACAATCAGCCCCAGCATTTT	CAISESGGLDNQPQHF
-	TRBV27	-	TRBJ2-3	TGTGCCAGCAGTTTCGGGGTCCGAACGGATACGCAGTATTTT	CASSFGVRTDTQYF
TRBD1	TRBV18	-	TRBJ1-2	TGTGCCAGCTCACCAGACAGGGTAAACTATGGCTACACCTTC	CASSPDRVNYGYTF